This T cell receptor beta chain was retrieved from a study of cytomegalovirus exposure and HLA in healthy donors. Study background: Genotyping showed roughly 81% of roughly 400 donors falling in the Caucasian-associated ancestry cluster. General study points: In a later analysis, TCR beta V- and J-gene trimming was associated with a missense DCLRE1C variant. Most CMV-associated TCR beta chains appeared HLA-restricted in a later analysis. The study dropped some indistinguishable V segments, TRBV6-2 and TRBV6-3 among them.

CDR1 is LGHNA, CDR2 YSLEER, per germline. V lost 3 bases to trimming and J lost 3 bases; unmatched junction nucleotides: 7. The CDR3 consists of 15 residues. Both 60 Vbeta primers and 13 Jbeta primers went into the PCR. The data were produced by immunoSEQ multiplex PCR, yet TCRdb's version contains in-frame clones alone and is incomplete. Of roughly 140,000 clones in the sample, about 84% were seen once. In the case of this clone: What it recognizes is unknown.

The sequencing sample was made of PBMCs. The receptor's source is a woman younger than 30 in good health and CMV-seropositive. The gene calls are TRBV4-3 and TRBJ1-2; 7 bases align to TRBD1. This CDR3 is CASSQHTGTDYGYTF. In DNA form, the CDR3 reads TGCGCCAGCAGCCAGCACACCGGGACAGACTATGGCTACACCTTC.